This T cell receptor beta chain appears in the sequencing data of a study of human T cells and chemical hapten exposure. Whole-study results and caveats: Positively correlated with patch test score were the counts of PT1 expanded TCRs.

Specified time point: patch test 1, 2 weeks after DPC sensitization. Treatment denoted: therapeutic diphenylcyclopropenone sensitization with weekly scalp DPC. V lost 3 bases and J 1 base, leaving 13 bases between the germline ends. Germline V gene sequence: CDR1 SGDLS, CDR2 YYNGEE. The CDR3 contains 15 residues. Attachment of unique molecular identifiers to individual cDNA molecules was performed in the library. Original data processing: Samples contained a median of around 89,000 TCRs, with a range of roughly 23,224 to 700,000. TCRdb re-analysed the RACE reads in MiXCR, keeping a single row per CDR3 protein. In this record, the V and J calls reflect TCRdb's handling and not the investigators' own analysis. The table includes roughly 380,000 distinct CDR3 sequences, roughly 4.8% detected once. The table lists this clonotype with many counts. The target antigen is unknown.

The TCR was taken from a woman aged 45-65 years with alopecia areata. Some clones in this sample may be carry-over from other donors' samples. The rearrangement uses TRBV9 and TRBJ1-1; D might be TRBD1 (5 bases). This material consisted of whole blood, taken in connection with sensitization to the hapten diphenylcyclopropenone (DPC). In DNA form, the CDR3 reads TGTGCCAGCAGCGCCGGACACCCTACGAACACTGAAGCTTTCTTT. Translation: CASSAGHPTNTEAFF. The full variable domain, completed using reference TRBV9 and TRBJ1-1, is DSGVTQTPKHLITATGQRVTLRCSPRSGDLSVYWYQQSLDQGLQFLIQYYNGEERAKGNILERFSAQQFPDLHSELNLSSLELGDSALYFCASSAGHPTNTEAFFGQGTRLTVV.